The 9 T cell receptor beta chains below were found in one sample sequenced in a study of blood T cell repertoires in COVID-19. Repertoires were generated with immunoSEQ multiplex PCR, while TCRdb's copy carries only in-frame clones and drops some. The table includes tens of thousands of clones, 85% to 95% detected once. The sequenced sample consisted of peripheral blood. These TCRs come from a man between 60 and 75 years old with active or convalescent COVID-19.

This clone was recorded once. J is TRBJ1-2 and V is TRBV7-9, with D possibly matching TRBD1 (5 bases). V gave up 1 base and J gave up 7 bases, with 16 bases separating them. Germline V gene lookup returns CDR1 SEHNR and CDR2 FQNEAQ (reference sequence). The CDR3 totals 15 residues. The CDR3 DNA sequence: TGTGCCAGCAGCTTAGTAACTGCAGGGAATGGTGGCTACACCTTC. Its protein product is CASSLVTAGNGGYTF.

This chain uses TRBV7-2 with TRBJ1-5, with D possibly being TRBD1 (5 bases). The CDR3 is 15 amino acids. Per germline, CDR1 SGHTA and CDR2 FQGNSA. V was pared by 1 base and J by 4 bases, with 11 bases between. The DNA of the CDR3 is TGTGCCAGCAGCTTAGTATTAGGGGAAAATCAGCCCCAGCATTTT. This gives the protein CASSLVLGENQPQHF. The full variable domain, with the rest looked up from reference TRBV7-2 and TRBJ1-5, is GAGVSQSPSNKVTEKGKDVELRCDPISGHTALYWYRQSLGQGLEFLIYFQGNSAPDKSGLPSDRFSAERTGGSVSTLTIQRTQQEDSAVYLCASSLVLGENQPQHFGDGTRLSIL.

V and J are TRBV6-6 and TRBJ1-1; possible D gene TRBD1, 5 bases. The germline V gene encodes CDR1 MNHNY and CDR2 SVGAGI (reference sequence). CDR3 length: 15 amino acids. Trimming stripped 5 bases from V and 4 bases from J, with 17 bases between. The CDR3 DNA reads as TGTGCCAGCAGTACCTCCAGGGATAGCGGCACTGAAGCTTTCTTT. Translating gives CASSTSRDSGTEAFF.

The chain uses TRBV28 and TRBJ1-6, with 11 bases lining up with TRBD1. Germline-derived CDR1 and CDR2 are MDHEN and SYDVKM. The V and J ends lost 8 bases and 9 bases, in that order; junction bases with no gene match: 6. The CDR3 spans 14 residues. Here the CDR3 DNA reads TGTGCCAGCGGGTCGGACAGGGGGCGTTCACCCCTCCACTTT. It is translated as CASGSDRGRSPLHF.

The table lists this clone with a few counts. The CDR3 DNA reads TGTGCCACCAGTGACCCCCTAGTATACGAGCAGTACTTC. Encoded protein: CATSDPLVYEQYF. The chain combines TRBV24-1 with TRBJ2-7, with D unresolved. This CDR3 is built from 13 residues. Germline V lookup: CDR1 KGHDR, CDR2 SFDVKD. The germline V and J ends were trimmed by 4 bases and 4 bases, with 10 bases remaining between them.

The rearrangement uses TRBV2 and TRBJ1-5; D is ambiguous. The germline gives CDR1 SNHLY, CDR2 FYNNEI. Trimming took 2 bases from V and 7 from J, leaving 12 bases between them. There are 14 residues in the CDR3. The chain's CDR3 is CASSERVEGQPQHF. The DNA of the CDR3 is TGTGCCAGCAGTGAAAGGGTAGAGGGCCAGCCCCAGCATTTT.

This clone was found once. The chain employs TRBV10-2 and TRBJ1-2, with TRBD1 as a possible D gene (6 bases). V lost 7 bases and J lost 4, with 10 bases in between. The CDR3 totals 12 residues. From germline, CDR1 is WSHSY and CDR2 SAAADI. The chain's CDR3 is CASMKDSYGYTF. The DNA for the CDR3 is TGCGCCAGCATGAAGGACAGCTATGGCTACACCTTC.

This clone was seen once. The rearrangement uses TRBV7-3 and TRBJ1-1; D call uncertain. CDR3 size: 12 residues. Between the trimmed V and J ends, which lost 5 bases and 6 bases, there was a span of 10 bases. Germline CDR1 SGHTA, CDR2 FQGTGA. The CDR3 bases are TGTGCCAGCAGCCCGGGAGGTCCTGAAGCTTTCTTT. Translating gives CASSPGGPEAFF. Looking up the rest from reference TRBV7-3 and TRBJ1-1 gives the full variable domain: GAGVSQTPSNKVTEKGKYVELRCDPISGHTALYWYRQSLGQGPEFLIYFQGTGAADDSGLPNDRFFAVRPEGSVSTLKIQRTERGDSAVYLCASSPGGPEAFFGQGTRLTVV.

The chain combines TRBV19 with TRBJ2-7; 10 bases align to TRBD2. The germline V gene has CDR1 LNHDA and CDR2 SQIVND (reference sequence). V gave up 4 bases and J gave up 6 bases; unmatched junction bases: 6. This CDR3 spans 14 amino acids. The CDR3 loop reads CASSKREGMAEQYF. In nucleotides, the CDR3 is TGTGCCAGTAGTAAGCGGGAGGGCATGGCCGAGCAGTACTTC.